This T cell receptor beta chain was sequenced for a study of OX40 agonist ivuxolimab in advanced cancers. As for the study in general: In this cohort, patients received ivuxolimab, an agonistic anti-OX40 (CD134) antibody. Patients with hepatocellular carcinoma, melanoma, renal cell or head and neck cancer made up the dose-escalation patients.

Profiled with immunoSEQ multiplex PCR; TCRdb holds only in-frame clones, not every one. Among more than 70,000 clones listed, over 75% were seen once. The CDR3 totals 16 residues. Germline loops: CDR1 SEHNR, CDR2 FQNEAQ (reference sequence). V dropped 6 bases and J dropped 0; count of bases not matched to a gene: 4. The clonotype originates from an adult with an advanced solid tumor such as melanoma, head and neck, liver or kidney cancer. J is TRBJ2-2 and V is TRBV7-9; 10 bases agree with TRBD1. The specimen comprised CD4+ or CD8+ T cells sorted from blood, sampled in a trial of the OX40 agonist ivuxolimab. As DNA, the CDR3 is TGTGCCAGCAGACCAGGACAGGGGGCGAACACCGGGGAGCTGTTTTTT. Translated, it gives CASRPGQGANTGELFF.